This T cell receptor beta chain was profiled in a study of Graves' ophthalmopathy and Graves' hyperthyroidism. This CDR3 spans 15 amino acids. The germline V and J ends were trimmed by 6 bases and 1 base, with 13 bases remaining between them. The germline V gene encodes CDR1 MNHNS and CDR2 SASEGT. Those donors who had ophthalmopathy presented with moderate-to-severe activity, a CAS of ≥3, a NOSPECS of ≥4 and a duration under 3 months. The TCR beta CDR3 regions underwent amplification from RNA transcripts. HTBI primers primed a first-round RT-PCR, and a second-round multiplex PCR followed. TCRdb called the multiplex PCR reads again in MiXCR, with one record for every CDR3 protein. The sample carries 170,000 or so distinct CDR3 sequences, more than 30% recorded once.

The specimen was peripheral blood. The V and J genes are TRBV6-1 and TRBJ1-5; possibly TRBD1 for D (6 bases). The origin of this receptor is a woman between 40 and 50 years old with Graves' ophthalmopathy. CDR3: CASRKQGFSNQPQHF. DNA of the CDR3: TGTGCCAGCAGAAAACAGGGTTTCAGCAATCAGCCCCAGCATTTT.